This T cell receptor beta chain was profiled in a study of cytomegalovirus exposure and HLA in healthy donors. General study points: The study found most TCR sequences rare, yet found some public TCRs in many donors. The only immune exposure information that was available was CMV serostatus.

Both 60 Vbeta primers and 13 Jbeta primers went into the PCR. Per the original data handling: In a later analysis, the count reached some 73 million unique TCR beta chains, with around 11 million shared. Some clones are missing from TCRdb's copy, which holds only in-frame ones; the method was immunoSEQ multiplex PCR. That table gives V, J and clone size, and the DNA gave D and trimming. The sample yields approximately 150,000 clones, 72% seen once. The CDR3 spans 12 residues. CDR1 GTSNPN and CDR2 SVGIG come from the germline V gene (reference sequence). The V and J ends lost 4 bases and 7 bases, in that order; junction bases with no gene match: 4. The table lists this clone with a count of one. What it binds is unknown.

The genes are TRBV30 and TRBJ1-1; 9 bases line up with TRBD1. The clonotype comes from a human donor in good health. The specimen sequenced was PBMCs. This CDR3 is CAWIPGQGEAFF. CDR3 coding DNA: TGTGCCTGGATTCCGGGACAGGGTGAAGCTTTCTTT.